This TCR beta chain was identified during a study of molecular identifiers for immune sequencing clone quantification. Whole-study context: In replicates, RNA taken from about 20,000 or 100,000 naive CD8 cells was divided five ways, and four portions underwent sequencing.

The CD8+CD4-CCR7+CD45RA+ phenotype defined the sorted naive CD8 T cells. MiXCR was run by TCRdb on the PCR reads, yielding one entry per CDR3 protein. The profile covers about 630,000 distinct CDR3 sequences, with around 25% appearing a single time and about 0.81% taken by the ten largest. As regards this clonotype: The junction departs from germline at one end; a sequencing error may be responsible.

CDR1 is LGHNA and CDR2 is YNFKEQ in the germline V gene. The CDR3 has 15 residues. Sequencing was carried out using naive CD8+ T cells from blood, with Jurkat cell RNA spiked in. Noted subset: FACS-sorted CD8+CD4-CCR7+CD45RA+ naive T cells. The V call is TRBV4-2, the J call TRBJ2-7; D possibly corresponds to TRBD1 (5 bases). The source is a human donor in good health. Some libraries in this study had Jurkat cell RNA spiked in. Here the CDR3 DNA reads TGTGCCAGCCGCCCCGCTGAGGCCAGGGCCTACGCGCAGTACTTC. Encoded protein: CASRPAEARAYAQYF.